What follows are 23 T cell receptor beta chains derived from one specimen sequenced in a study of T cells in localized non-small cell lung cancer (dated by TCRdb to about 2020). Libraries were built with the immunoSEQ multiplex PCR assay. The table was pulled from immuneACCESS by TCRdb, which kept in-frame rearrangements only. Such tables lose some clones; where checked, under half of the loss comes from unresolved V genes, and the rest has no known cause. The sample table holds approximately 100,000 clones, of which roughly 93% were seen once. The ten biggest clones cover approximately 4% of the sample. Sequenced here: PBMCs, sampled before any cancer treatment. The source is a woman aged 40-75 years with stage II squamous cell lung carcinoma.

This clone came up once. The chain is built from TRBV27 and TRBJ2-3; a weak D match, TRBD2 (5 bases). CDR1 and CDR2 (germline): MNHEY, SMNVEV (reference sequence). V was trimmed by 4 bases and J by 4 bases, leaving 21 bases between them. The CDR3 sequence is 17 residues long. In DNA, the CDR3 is TGTGCCAGCAGTTCTATGCCCGGGTTACTAGTTTCAGATACGCAGTATTTT. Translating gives CASSSMPGLLVSDTQYF.

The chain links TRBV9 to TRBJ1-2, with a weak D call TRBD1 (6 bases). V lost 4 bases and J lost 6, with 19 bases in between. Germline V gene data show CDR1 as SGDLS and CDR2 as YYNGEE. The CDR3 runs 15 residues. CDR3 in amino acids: CASSRGGRGFHGYTF. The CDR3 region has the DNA TGTGCCAGCAGCAGAGGGGGGCGCGGGTTCCATGGCTACACCTTC.

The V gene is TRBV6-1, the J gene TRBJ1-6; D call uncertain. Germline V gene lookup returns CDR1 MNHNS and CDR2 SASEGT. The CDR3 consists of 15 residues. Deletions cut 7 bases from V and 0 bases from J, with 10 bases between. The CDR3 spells CASTLLSSYNSPLHF. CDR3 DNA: TGTGCCAGCACTTTACTAAGCTCCTATAATTCACCCCTCCACTTT.

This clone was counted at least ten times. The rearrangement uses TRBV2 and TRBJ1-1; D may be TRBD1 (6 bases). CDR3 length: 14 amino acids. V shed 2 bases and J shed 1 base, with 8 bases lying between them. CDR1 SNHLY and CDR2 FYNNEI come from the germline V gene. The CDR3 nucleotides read TGTGCCAGCAGTGAAAGGACAGCGAACACTGAAGCTTTCTTT. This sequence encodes CASSERTANTEAFF. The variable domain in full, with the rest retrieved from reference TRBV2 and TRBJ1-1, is EPEVTQTPSHQVTQMGQEVILRCVPISNHLYFYWYRQILGQKVEFLVSFYNNEISEKSEIFDDQFSVERPDGSNFTLKIRSTKLEDSAMYFCASSERTANTEAFFGQGTRLTVV.

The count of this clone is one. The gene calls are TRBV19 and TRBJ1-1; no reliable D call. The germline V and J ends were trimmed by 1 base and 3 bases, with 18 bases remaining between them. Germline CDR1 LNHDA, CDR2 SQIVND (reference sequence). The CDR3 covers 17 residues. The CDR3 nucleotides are TGTGCCAGTAGTATAGGTCGAATACGAAGAAAGTACACTGAAGCTTTCTTT. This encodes CASSIGRIRRKYTEAFF.

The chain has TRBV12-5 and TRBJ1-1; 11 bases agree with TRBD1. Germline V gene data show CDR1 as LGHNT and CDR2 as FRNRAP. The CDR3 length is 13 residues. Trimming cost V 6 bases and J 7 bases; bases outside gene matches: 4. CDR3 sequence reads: CASGTGQGVEAFF. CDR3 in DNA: TGTGCTAGTGGAACGGGACAGGGGGTTGAAGCTTTCTTT.

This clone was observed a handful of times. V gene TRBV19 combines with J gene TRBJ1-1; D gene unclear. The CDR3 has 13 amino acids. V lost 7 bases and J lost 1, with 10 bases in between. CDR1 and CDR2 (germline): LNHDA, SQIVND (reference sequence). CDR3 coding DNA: TGTGCCAGTACAAAGACCCAGAACACTGAAGCTTTCTTT. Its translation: CASTKTQNTEAFF.

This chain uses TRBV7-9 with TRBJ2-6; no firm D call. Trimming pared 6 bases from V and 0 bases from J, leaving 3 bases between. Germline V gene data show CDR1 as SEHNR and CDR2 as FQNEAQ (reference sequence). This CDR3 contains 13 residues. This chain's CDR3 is CASRHSGANVLTF. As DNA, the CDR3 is TGTGCCAGCAGGCACTCTGGGGCCAACGTCCTGACTTTC.

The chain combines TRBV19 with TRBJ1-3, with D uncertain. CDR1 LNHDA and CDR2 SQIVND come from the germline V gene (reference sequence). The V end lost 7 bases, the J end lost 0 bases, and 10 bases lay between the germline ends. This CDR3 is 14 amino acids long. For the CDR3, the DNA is TGTGCCAGTATCGGATTCCTCTCTGGAAACACCATATATTTT. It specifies CASIGFLSGNTIYF.

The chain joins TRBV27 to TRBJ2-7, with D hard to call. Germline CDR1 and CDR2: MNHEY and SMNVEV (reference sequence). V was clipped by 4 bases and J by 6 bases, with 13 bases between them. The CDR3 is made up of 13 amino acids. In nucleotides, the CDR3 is TGTGCCAGCAGTTCACCCGTCGTGGGCGAGCAGTACTTC. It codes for CASSSPVVGEQYF.

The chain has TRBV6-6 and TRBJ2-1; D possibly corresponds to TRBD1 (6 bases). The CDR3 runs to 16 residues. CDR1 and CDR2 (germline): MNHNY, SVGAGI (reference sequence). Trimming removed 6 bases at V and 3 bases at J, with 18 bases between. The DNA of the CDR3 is TGTGCCAGCAGCGTCCGGGACAAGCCTTTCTACAATGAGCAGTTCTTC. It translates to CASSVRDKPFYNEQFF.

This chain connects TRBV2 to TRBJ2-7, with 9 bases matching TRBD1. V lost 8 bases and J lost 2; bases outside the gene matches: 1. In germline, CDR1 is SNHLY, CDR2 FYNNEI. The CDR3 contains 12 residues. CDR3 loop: CASRQGAYEQYF. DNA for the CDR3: TGTGCCAGCCGACAGGGGGCCTACGAGCAGTACTTC.

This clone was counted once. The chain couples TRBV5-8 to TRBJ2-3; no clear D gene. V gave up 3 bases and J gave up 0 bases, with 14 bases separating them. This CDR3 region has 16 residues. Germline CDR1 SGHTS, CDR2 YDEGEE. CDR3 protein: CASSSRIGPSTDTQYF. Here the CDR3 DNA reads TGTGCCAGCAGCTCCCGAATTGGACCTAGCACAGATACGCAGTATTTT.

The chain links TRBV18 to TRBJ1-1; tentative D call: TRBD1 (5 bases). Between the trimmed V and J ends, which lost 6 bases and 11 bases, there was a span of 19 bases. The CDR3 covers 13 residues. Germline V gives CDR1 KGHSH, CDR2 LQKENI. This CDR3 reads CASSSKSREAAFF. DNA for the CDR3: TGTGCCAGCTCTTCTAAGAGCAGGGAGGCGGCTTTCTTT.

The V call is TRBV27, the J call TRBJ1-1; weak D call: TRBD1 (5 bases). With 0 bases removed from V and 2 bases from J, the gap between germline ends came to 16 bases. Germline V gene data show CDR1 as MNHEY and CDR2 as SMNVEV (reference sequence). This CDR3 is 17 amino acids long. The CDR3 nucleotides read TGTGCCAGCAGTTTATCTCCCGACAGATTCCTTAACACTGAAGCTTTCTTT. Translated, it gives CASSLSPDRFLNTEAFF.

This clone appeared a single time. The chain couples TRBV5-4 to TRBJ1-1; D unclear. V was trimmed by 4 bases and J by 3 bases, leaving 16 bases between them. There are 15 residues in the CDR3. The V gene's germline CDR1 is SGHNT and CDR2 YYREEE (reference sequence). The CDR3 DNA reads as TGTGCCAGCAGCCCCGGCTGGCAGACCTACACTGAAGCTTTCTTT. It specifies CASSPGWQTYTEAFF.

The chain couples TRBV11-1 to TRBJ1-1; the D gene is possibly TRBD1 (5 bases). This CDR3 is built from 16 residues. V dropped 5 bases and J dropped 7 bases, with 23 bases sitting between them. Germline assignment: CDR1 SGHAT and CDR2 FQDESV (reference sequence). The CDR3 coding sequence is TGTGCCAGCAGCCCCCCCACGAGCAAGGGGCGAGGTGAAGCTTTCTTT. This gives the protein CASSPPTSKGRGEAFF.

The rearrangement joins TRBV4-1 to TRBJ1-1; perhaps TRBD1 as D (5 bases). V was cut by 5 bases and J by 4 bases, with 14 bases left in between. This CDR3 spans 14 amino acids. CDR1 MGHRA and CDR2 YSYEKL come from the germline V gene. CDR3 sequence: CASSFSWGTTEAFF. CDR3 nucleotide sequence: TGCGCCAGCAGCTTCAGCTGGGGGACCACTGAAGCTTTCTTT.

The CDR3 spells CASSLAGLYNSPLHF. DNA for the CDR3: TGTGCCAGCAGCTTGGCGGGGTTGTATAATTCACCCCTCCACTTT. The rearrangement joins TRBV5-4 to TRBJ1-6, with D unresolved. The CDR3 extends over 15 amino acids. Per germline, CDR1 SGHNT and CDR2 YYREEE (reference sequence). The V end was cut by 0 bases, the J end by 4 bases, with 8 bases between.

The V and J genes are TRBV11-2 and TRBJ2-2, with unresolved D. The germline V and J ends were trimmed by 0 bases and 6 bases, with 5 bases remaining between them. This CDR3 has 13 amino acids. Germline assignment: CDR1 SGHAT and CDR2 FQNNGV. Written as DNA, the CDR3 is TGTGCCAGCAGCTTAGATGGGTCCGGGGAGCTGTTTTTT. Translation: CASSLDGSGELFF. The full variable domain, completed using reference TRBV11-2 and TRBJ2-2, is EAGVAQSPRYKIIEKRQSVAFWCNPISGHATLYWYQQILGQGPKLLIQFQNNGVVDDSQLPKDRFSAERLKGVDSTLKIQPAKLEDSAVYLCASSLDGSGELFFGEGSRLTVL.

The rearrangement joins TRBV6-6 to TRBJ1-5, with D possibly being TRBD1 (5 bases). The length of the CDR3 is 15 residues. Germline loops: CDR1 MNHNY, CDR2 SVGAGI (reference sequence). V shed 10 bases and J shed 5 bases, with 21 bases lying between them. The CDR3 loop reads CATHLGTGDYQPQHF. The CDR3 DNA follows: TGTGCCACCCACCTAGGTACAGGAGATTATCAGCCCCAGCATTTT.

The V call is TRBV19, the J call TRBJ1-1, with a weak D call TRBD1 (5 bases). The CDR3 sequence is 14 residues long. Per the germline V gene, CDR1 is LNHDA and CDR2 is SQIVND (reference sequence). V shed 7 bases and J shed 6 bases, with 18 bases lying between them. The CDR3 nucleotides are TGTGCCAGTACCATCCAGGGCTCTGGGGCTGAAGCTTTCTTT. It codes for CASTIQGSGAEAFF.

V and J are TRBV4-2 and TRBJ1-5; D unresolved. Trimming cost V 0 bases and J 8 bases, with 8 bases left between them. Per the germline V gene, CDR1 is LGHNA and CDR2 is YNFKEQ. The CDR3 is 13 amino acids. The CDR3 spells CASSQEPDEPQHF. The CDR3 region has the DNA TGTGCCAGCAGCCAAGAGCCCGACGAGCCCCAGCATTTT.